Ten or more counts support the clone carrying this TCR beta chain. The data stem from a study of immune characterization of retroperitoneal liposarcoma. Germline assignment: CDR1 SGHAT and CDR2 FQNNGV. Trimming pared 4 bases from V and 0 bases from J, leaving 3 bases between. This CDR3 is built from 13 residues. TCRdb independently ran MiXCR on the PCR reads; one entry per CDR3 protein. The sample shows around 20,000 distinct CDR3 sequences, around two fifths of them seen only once. The sequenced material came from blood. The chain links TRBV11-2 to TRBJ2-2; D call uncertain. The sequence came from a male donor with retroperitoneal liposarcoma. The CDR3 reads CASSYTNTGELFF. The CDR3 bases are TGTGCCAGCAGCTACACGAACACCGGGGAGCTGTTTTTT.